A selection of T cell receptor beta chains follows, all from one sample in a study of beta chain features in type 1 diabetes. Profiled with immunoSEQ multiplex PCR; TCRdb holds only in-frame clones, not every one. The table includes around 400,000 clones, 10% to 15% detected once. Sequencing was performed on naive CD4+ T cells from blood. These receptor sequences come from a man aged 18 to 29 in good health. The conserved cysteine and the conserved F or W are not part of the CDR3 here.

V,J,length,CDR3
TRBV7-9,TRBJ2-7,10,ASAGWGNEQY
TRBV10-3,TRBJ2-3,16,AISESRTGLAGRDTQY
TRBV29-1,TRBJ1-2,11,SVGRTENYGYT
TRBV27,TRBJ1-1,12,ASSLFRGNTEAF
TRBV5-4,TRBJ2-5,14,ASSFRTGNIQETQY
TRBV18,TRBJ2-7,13,ASSPASRGRYEQY
TRBV7-2,TRBJ2-5,12,ASSFTATRETQY
TRBV30,TRBJ2-1,11,AWSVLGGHEQF
TRBV7-2,TRBJ2-7,11,ASSLAGGYEQY
TRBV19,TRBJ2-5,13,ASSIFRGFQETQY
TRBV30,TRBJ1-5,12,AWSVQYSNQPQH
TRBV11-3,TRBJ2-3,13,ASSVLGEPSDTQY
TRBV23-1,TRBJ2-6,18,ASSQPTSGPSVSGANVLT
TRBV7-9,TRBJ2-1,15,ASSLGPTSGGYNEQF
TRBV4-3,TRBJ1-1,12,ASSHTGGFTEAF
TRBV6-5,TRBJ2-7,13,ASSQDRGSAYEQY
TRBV7-2,TRBJ2-5,14,ASSPGTSGRKETQY
TRBV5-1,TRBJ2-7,9,ASSRAYEQY
TRBV7-2,TRBJ2-4,12,ASSRRTGRNIQY
TRBV6-5,TRBJ2-5,9,ASSYGPTQY
TRBV9,TRBJ2-6,15,ASSPRQGRLGANVLT
TRBV2,TRBJ2-1,11,ASSDNTAGMQF
TRBV7-9,TRBJ2-6,15,ASSSRDRDSGANVLT
TRBV4-2,TRBJ1-2,15,ASSQGAGGALGYGYT
TRBV6-5,TRBJ2-3,13,ASSRGGAPTDTQY
TRBV5-1,TRBJ2-3,13,ASSSEGQGADTQY
TRBV7-2,TRBJ2-5,11,ASSSTWGRTQY
TRBV29-1,TRBJ1-1,10,SVGRANTEAF
TRBV6-5,TRBJ2-7,12,ASSWDRPPTEQY
TRBV18,TRBJ2-7,13,ASSPGLAGNYEQY
TRBV5-1,TRBJ2-3,13,ASINSSPGTDTQY
TRBV10-3,TRBJ2-1,15,AISESNKQGSYNEQF
TRBV9,TRBJ2-7,13,ASSVAGQAGYEQY
TRBV11-1,TRBJ2-1,13,ASSSSGQGRDEQF
TRBV5-6,TRBJ1-2,12,ASSLTGGNYGYT
TRBV19,TRBJ2-1,13,ASSIGAGVSNEQF
TRBV5-1,TRBJ2-1,13,ASSPLAGGNNEQF
TRBV7-7,TRBJ2-6,13,ASSPTSVGANVLT
TRBV11-2,TRBJ2-7,12,ASSPAGGLYEQY
TRBV18,TRBJ2-7,13,ASSRSGGASYEQY
TRBV6-6,TRBJ2-1,11,ASTEWSYNEQF
TRBV7-2,TRBJ2-7,13,ASSFPQGSSYEQY